The 25 T cell receptor beta chains in this list originate from one sample, sequenced in a study of CD8 T cells in Susac syndrome. The RNA, about 0.5 to 1 ug, was put through reverse transcription using random hexamers. TCRdb recomputed calls from the immunoSEQ multiplex PCR reads with MiXCR, one row per CDR3 protein. The sample consists of 120,000 to 150,000 distinct CDR3 sequences, approximately 95% of them appearing once. The sample comprised CD4+ T cells from PBMCs. Receptors originate from a human donor with multiple sclerosis.

Comment on this clonotype: At one of its ends the junction is not consistent with the germline gene, which may arise from a read error. The chain is built from TRBV9 and TRBJ2-7; D gene ambiguous. This CDR3 has 12 residues. The germline gives CDR1 SGDLS, CDR2 YYNGEE. The CDR3 loop is CASSPPSSEQYF. The CDR3 coding sequence is TGTGCCAGCAGCCCCCCCTCCTCCGAGCAGTACTTC.

The rearrangement links TRBV13 to TRBJ2-7; D not certain. CDR1 is PRHDT, CDR2 FYEKMQ, per germline (reference sequence). The CDR3 contains 14 residues. Deletions cut 1 base from V and 2 bases from J, with 9 bases between. The CDR3 region has the DNA TGTGCCAGCAGCTTAGATCTTGGACCCTACGAGCAGTACTTC. Its translation is CASSLDLGPYEQYF.

This chain uses TRBV28 with TRBJ1-1; D possibly corresponds to TRBD1 (5 bases). Germline-derived CDR1 and CDR2 are MDHEN and SYDVKM. Between the trimmed V and J ends, which lost 7 bases and 1 base, there was a span of 19 bases. The CDR3 is 16 amino acids. The CDR3 region is CASKGSAGDTNTEAFF. The CDR3 nucleotides are TGTGCCAGCAAGGGCTCCGCGGGGGATACGAACACTGAAGCTTTCTTT.

V is TRBV27 and J is TRBJ2-1, with 7 bases identical to TRBD2. The CDR3 runs 16 residues. V lost 5 bases and J lost 7; bases outside the gene matches: 14. Looked up from germline, CDR1 is MNHEY and CDR2 is SMNVEV (reference sequence). The CDR3 spells CASSPWGSGRPNEQFF. DNA for the CDR3: TGTGCCAGCAGTCCCTGGGGTAGCGGGCGCCCAAATGAGCAGTTCTTC.

CDR3 region: CASSVAAEQFF. CDR3 nucleotides: TGTGCCAGCAGCGTAGCCGCCGAGCAGTTCTTC. The chain employs TRBV9 and TRBJ2-1, with D hard to call. The CDR3 extends over 11 amino acids. V lost 0 bases to trimming and J lost 10 bases, with 5 bases between them. Germline lookup yields CDR1 SGDLS and CDR2 YYNGEE. Supplemented by reference TRBV9 and TRBJ2-1, the full variable domain reads DSGVTQTPKHLITATGQRVTLRCSPRSGDLSVYWYQQSLDQGLQFLIQYYNGEERAKGNILERFSAQQFPDLHSELNLSSLELGDSALYFCASSVAAEQFFGPGTRLTVL.

This rearrangement joins TRBV20-1 to TRBJ2-7; no definite D call. CDR1 DFQATT and CDR2 SNEGSKA come from the germline V gene (reference sequence). This CDR3 contains 12 residues. Trimming removed 4 bases from V and 2 bases from J, with 9 bases in between. CDR3: CSAKGNAYEQYF. The CDR3 DNA follows: TGCAGTGCTAAAGGGAATGCCTACGAGCAGTACTTC.

The genes are TRBV24-1 and TRBJ2-6, with 9 bases identical to TRBD1. V dropped 7 bases and J dropped 4; count of bases not matched to a gene: 4. The CDR3 totals 15 residues. Looked up from germline, CDR1 is KGHDR and CDR2 is SFDVKD. CDR3 region: CATSGTGSGANVLTF. The CDR3, as DNA: TGTGCCACCAGCGGGACAGGGTCGGGGGCCAACGTCCTGACTTTC.

This clonotype was observed a single time. V usage is TRBV19 and J usage is TRBJ1-2, with D tentatively TRBD1 (5 bases). The CDR3 extends over 14 amino acids. Trimming took off 6 bases at V and 8 bases at J, with 19 bases between the two ends. Germline CDR1 reads LNHDA; CDR2 reads SQIVND (reference sequence). CDR3 region: CASSSGRGTVGYTF. The CDR3, as DNA: TGTGCCAGTAGCTCGGGGCGAGGGACTGTGGGCTACACCTTC.

This chain uses TRBV25-1 with TRBJ2-3; a possible D gene is TRBD2 (7 bases). This CDR3 has 20 residues. Germline CDR1 reads MGHDK; CDR2 reads SYGVNS. Trimming stripped 6 bases from V and 5 bases from J, with 33 bases between. Written as DNA, the CDR3 is TGTGCCAGCAGCTCAACTGCCATCCGACCCGGGGGGCTAGGGGTAGATACGCAGTATTTT. Its protein is CASSSTAIRPGGLGVDTQYF.

J is TRBJ1-2 and V is TRBV29-1, with D possibly matching TRBD1 (5 bases). The CDR3 consists of 14 residues. The germline V and J ends were trimmed by 3 bases and 2 bases, with 13 bases remaining between them. Germline CDR1 reads SQVTM; CDR2 reads ANQGSEA. The CDR3 bases are TGCAGCGTTGACCCCCGGGGCCTAAACTATGGCTACACCTTC. Its translation is CSVDPRGLNYGYTF.

The V and J genes are TRBV25-1 and TRBJ2-1; D uncertain. This CDR3 is built from 12 residues. The ends were cut back, 2 bases at V and 5 bases at J, with 4 bases in the middle. Germline V gives CDR1 MGHDK, CDR2 SYGVNS. CDR3 DNA: TGTGCCAGCAGTGAACGGGACAATGAGCAGTTCTTC. It codes for CASSERDNEQFF.

The CDR3: CASSPQPSGNTIYF. CDR3 nucleotide sequence: TGTGCCAGCAGTCCACAGCCCTCTGGAAACACCATATATTTT. The rearrangement links TRBV6-6 to TRBJ1-3; the D is unclear. CDR3 length: 14 residues. Per germline, CDR1 MNHNY and CDR2 SVGAGI (reference sequence). The V end was cut by 5 bases, the J end by 0 bases, with 8 bases between.

The chain is built from TRBV19 and TRBJ1-1; weak D call: TRBD1 (5 bases). The CDR3 covers 15 residues. Germline V gene lookup returns CDR1 LNHDA and CDR2 SQIVND (reference sequence). Trimming removed 7 bases from V and 0 bases from J, with 15 bases in between. CDR3 in amino acids: CASTFQGRMNTEAFF. Written as DNA, the CDR3 is TGTGCCAGTACTTTCCAGGGACGGATGAACACTGAAGCTTTCTTT.

The genes are TRBV3-1 and TRBJ2-3, with D uncertain. The CDR3 length is 15 residues. V was trimmed by 1 base and J by 4 bases, leaving 12 bases between them. Per the germline V gene, CDR1 is LGHDT and CDR2 is YNNKEL (reference sequence). The DNA for the CDR3 is TGTGCCAGCAGCCAAGGCATCGCGCGCCCAGATACGCAGTATTTT. Amino acids: CASSQGIARPDTQYF.

This clonotype appeared a single time. J is TRBJ1-6 and V is TRBV27; tentative D call: TRBD1 (5 bases). The CDR3 is 14 amino acids. Germline assignment: CDR1 MNHEY and CDR2 SMNVEV (reference sequence). V was clipped by 3 bases and J by 7 bases, with 10 bases between them. CDR3 DNA sequence: TGTGCCAGCAGTTTCCGGGGGATCAATTCACCCCTCCACTTT. This translates into CASSFRGINSPLHF.

CDR3: CATSGGGQLFF. The CDR3 nucleotides are TGTGCCACCAGTGGAGGGGGGCAACTGTTTTTT. V is TRBV24-1 and J is TRBJ1-4, with D possibly being TRBD1 (6 bases). V was clipped by 5 bases and J by 12 bases, with 9 bases between them. Per germline, CDR1 KGHDR and CDR2 SFDVKD. This CDR3 region has 11 residues.

This clonotype was detected once. This rearrangement joins TRBV15 to TRBJ2-7; no reliable D call. CDR1 and CDR2 (germline): LNHNV, YYDKDF (reference sequence). The CDR3 is 16 amino acids. V was cut by 0 bases and J by 0 bases, with 12 bases left in between. CDR3 sequence: CATSRDLFGNSYEQYF. The DNA for the CDR3 is TGTGCCACCAGCAGAGATCTCTTTGGGAACTCCTACGAGCAGTACTTC.

This chain uses TRBV5-1 with TRBJ2-1; D unclear. The CDR3 runs 15 residues. V lost 1 base to trimming and J lost 12 bases, with 20 bases between them. Germline CDR1 SGHRS, CDR2 YFSETQ. The CDR3 nucleotides are TGCGCCAGCAGCTTGTGGGCTCCCTCGAGTTCTGGGCAGTTCTTC. The encoded protein is CASSLWAPSSSGQFF.

This sequence joins TRBV27 and TRBJ1-2; the D gene is possibly TRBD1 (5 bases). Germline loops: CDR1 MNHEY, CDR2 SMNVEV (reference sequence). CDR3 length: 15 residues. V was trimmed by 2 bases and J by 1 base, leaving 11 bases between them. The CDR3 region has the DNA TGTGCCAGCAGTTTAACGCAGGGAGATAACTATGGCTACACCTTC. This sequence encodes CASSLTQGDNYGYTF.

This clonotype came up once. The V and J genes are TRBV6-1 and TRBJ1-2; no clear D. The V and J ends lost 0 bases and 8 bases respectively, with 4 bases between them. Germline values: CDR1 MNHNS, CDR2 SASEGT. The CDR3 is 11 residues long. CDR3 sequence (DNA): TGTGCCAGCAGTGAAGCTGTCGGCTACACCTTC. This gives the protein CASSEAVGYTF.

The gene calls are TRBV15 and TRBJ2-7; tentative D call: TRBD2 (5 bases). The germline V gene has CDR1 LNHNV and CDR2 YYDKDF (reference sequence). The ends were cut back, 3 bases at V and 2 bases at J, with 8 bases in the middle. The CDR3 sequence is 13 residues long. The CDR3 bases are TGTGCCACCAGCAGGAGCGGAACCTACGAGCAGTACTTC. It is translated as CATSRSGTYEQYF.

The CDR3 loop is CASSPSSPAGLGYEQYF. The DNA of the CDR3 is TGTGCCAGCAGTCCCAGCTCCCCGGCGGGTCTTGGGTACGAGCAGTACTTC. The V gene is TRBV9, the J gene TRBJ2-7, with D possibly TRBD2 on 5 matching bases. Trimming shortened V by 5 bases and J by 4 bases, and 25 bases separated the two germline ends. CDR3 length: 17 residues. The V gene's germline CDR1 is SGDLS and CDR2 YYNGEE.

The chain is built from TRBV28 and TRBJ2-7; TRBD1 aligns across 9 bases. V lost 6 bases and J lost 6; bases outside the gene matches: 9. In germline, CDR1 is MDHEN, CDR2 SYDVKM. The CDR3 consists of 14 residues. For the CDR3, the DNA is TGTGCCAGCAGCCCGCCGGGACAGGGTACCGAGCAGTACTTC. Protein: CASSPPGQGTEQYF.

The chain couples TRBV28 to TRBJ1-6, with D tentatively TRBD1 (6 bases). The CDR3 consists of 16 residues. V was cut by 4 bases and J by 2 bases, with 12 bases left in between. Germline values: CDR1 MDHEN, CDR2 SYDVKM. Here the CDR3 DNA reads TGTGCCAGCAGTTCCCCGACAGGACCCTATAATTCACCCCTCCACTTT. Translating it yields CASSSPTGPYNSPLHF.

The chain couples TRBV3-1 to TRBJ2-5; 13 bases line up with TRBD2. V was clipped by 3 bases and J by 5 bases; unmatched bases: 3. The CDR3 covers 15 residues. The V gene's germline CDR1 is LGHDT and CDR2 YNNKEL (reference sequence). CDR3 sequence reads: CASSHGTSGTETQYF. The CDR3 region has the DNA TGTGCCAGCAGCCACGGGACTAGCGGGACTGAGACCCAGTACTTC.